This T cell receptor beta chain was sequenced during a study of regulatory T cells in long-lasting Graves disease. Broader study findings: Persistent disease preferred TRBV28, TRBJ1-2 and TRBJ2-5.

Through Arm-PCR of CDR3 regions and iRepertoire HTBI primers, TCR beta libraries were built. A single record per CDR3 protein comes from TCRdb applying MiXCR to the multiplex PCR reads. The sample lists about 200,000 distinct CDR3 sequences; approximately 19% were seen once. Noted time point: newly diagnosed GD, antithyroid drugs for less than 3 months. After RNA was extracted from PBMCs, the TCR library was made from it. The CDR3 is made up of 15 amino acids. V lost 4 bases and J lost 5; bases outside the gene matches: 6. The germline V gene has CDR1 SGHRS and CDR2 YFSETQ. In this sample, this clonotype turned up many times. The antigen remains unidentified. These data were also filed under a second study, of T cells in Graves' hyperthyroidism and ophthalmopathy. That source reports: Primed by the HTBI set, a first-round RT-PCR was run on the TCR CDR3. The majority of expanded thyroid clonotypes above 0.001 also appeared in blood. Ophthalmopathy prediction by the model preceded onset by a median roughly 6 months.

The rearrangement links TRBV5-1 to TRBJ2-7; the match to TRBD2 covers 13 bases. The sample consisted of peripheral blood mononuclear cells (PBMCs), taken at new diagnosis, from a patient treated with antithyroid drugs. This clonotype was obtained from a woman aged 25 to 39 with Graves disease. CDR3 sequence (DNA): TGCGCCAGCAGCCCCTGGACTAGCGGGAGTAACGAGCAGTACTTC. This translates into CASSPWTSGSNEQYF.